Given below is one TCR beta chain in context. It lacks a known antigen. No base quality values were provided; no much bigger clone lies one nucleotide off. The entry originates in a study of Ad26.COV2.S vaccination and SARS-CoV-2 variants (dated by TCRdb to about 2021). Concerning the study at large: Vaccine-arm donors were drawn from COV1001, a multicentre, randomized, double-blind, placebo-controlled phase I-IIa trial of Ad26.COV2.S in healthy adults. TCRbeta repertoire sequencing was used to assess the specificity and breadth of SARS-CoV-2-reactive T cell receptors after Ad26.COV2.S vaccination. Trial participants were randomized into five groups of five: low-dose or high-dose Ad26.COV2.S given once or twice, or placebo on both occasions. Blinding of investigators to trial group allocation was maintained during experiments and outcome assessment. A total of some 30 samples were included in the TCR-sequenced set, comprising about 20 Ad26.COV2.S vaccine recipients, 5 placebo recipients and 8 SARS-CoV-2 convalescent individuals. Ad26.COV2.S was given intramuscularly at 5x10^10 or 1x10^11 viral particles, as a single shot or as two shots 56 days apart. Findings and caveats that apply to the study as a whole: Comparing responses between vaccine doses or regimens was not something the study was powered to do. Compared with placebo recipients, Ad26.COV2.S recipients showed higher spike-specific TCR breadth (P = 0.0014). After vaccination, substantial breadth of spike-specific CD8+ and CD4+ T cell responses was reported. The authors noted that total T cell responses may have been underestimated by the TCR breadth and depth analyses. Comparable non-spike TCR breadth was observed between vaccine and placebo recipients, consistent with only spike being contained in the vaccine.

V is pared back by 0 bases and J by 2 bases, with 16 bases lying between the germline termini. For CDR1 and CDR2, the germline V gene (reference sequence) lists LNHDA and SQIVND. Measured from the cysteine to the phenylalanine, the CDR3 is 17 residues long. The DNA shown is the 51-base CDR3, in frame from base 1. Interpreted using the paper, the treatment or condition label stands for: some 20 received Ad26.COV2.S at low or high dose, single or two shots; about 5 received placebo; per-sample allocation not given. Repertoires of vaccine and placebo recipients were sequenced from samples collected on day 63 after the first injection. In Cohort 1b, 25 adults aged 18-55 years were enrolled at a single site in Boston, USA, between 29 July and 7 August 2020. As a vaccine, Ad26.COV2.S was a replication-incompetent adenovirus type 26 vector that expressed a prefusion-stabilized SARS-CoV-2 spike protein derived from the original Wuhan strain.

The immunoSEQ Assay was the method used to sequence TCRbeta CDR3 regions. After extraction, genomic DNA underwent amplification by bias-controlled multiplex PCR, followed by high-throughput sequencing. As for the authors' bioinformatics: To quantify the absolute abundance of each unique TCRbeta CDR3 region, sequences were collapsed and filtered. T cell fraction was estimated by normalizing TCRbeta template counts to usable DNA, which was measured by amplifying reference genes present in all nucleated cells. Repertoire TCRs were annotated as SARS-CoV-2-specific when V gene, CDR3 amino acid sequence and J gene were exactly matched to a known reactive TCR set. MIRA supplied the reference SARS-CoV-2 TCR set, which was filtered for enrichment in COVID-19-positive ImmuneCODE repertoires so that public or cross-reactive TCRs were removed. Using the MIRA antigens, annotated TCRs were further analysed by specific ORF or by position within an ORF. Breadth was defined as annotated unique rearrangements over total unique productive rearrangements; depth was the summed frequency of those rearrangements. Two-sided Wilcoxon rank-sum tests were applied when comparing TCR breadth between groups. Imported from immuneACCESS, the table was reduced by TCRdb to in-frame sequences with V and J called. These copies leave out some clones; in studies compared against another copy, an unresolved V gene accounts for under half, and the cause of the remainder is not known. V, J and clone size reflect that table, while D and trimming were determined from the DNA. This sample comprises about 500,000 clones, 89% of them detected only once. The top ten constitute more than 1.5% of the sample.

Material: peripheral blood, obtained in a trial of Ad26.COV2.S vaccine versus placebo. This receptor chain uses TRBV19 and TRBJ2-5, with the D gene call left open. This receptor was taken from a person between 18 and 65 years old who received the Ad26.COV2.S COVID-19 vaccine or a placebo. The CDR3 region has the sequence CASSIDPSTREQETQYF. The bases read TGTGCCAGTAGTATAGATCCCTCTACCCGCGAGCAAGAGACCCAGTACTTC.